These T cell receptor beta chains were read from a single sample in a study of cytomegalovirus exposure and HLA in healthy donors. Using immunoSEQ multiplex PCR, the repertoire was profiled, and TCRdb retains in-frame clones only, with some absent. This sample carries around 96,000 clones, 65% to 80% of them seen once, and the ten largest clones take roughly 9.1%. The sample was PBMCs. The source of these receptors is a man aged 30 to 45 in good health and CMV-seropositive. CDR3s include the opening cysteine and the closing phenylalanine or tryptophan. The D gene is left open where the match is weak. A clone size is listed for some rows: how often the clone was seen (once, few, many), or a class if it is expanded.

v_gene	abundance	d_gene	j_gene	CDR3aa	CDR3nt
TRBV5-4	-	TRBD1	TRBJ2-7	CASSPDRDYEQYF	TGTGCCAGCAGCCCGGACAGGGACTACGAGCAGTACTTC
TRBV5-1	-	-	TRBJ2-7	CASRPEVEQYF	TGCGCCAGCAGGCCAGAGGTCGAGCAGTACTTC
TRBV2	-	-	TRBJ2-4	CASEDRSLAKNIQYF	TGTGCCAGCGAGGACAGATCCCTAGCCAAAAACATTCAGTACTTC
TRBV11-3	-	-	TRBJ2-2	CASSLGLGGAANTGELFF	TGTGCCAGCAGCTTAGGTTTAGGTGGGGCCGCGAACACCGGGGAGCTGTTTTTT
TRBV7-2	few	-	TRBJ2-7	CASSLKVTQYF	TGTGCCAGCAGCTTAAAGGTGACTCAGTACTTC
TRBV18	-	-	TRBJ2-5	CASSQGGQETQYF	TGTGCCAGCTCACAGGGAGGCCAAGAGACCCAGTACTTC
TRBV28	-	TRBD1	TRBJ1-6	CASSPRAGTGGFYNSPLHF	TGTGCCAGCAGCCCACGGGCCGGGACAGGGGGCTTCTATAATTCACCCCTCCACTTT
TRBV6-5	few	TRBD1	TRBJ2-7	CASSYSNRGRYEQYF	TGTGCCAGCAGTTACTCGAATAGGGGGCGATACGAGCAGTACTTC
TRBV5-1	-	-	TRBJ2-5	CASSKNQETQYF	TGCGCCAGCAGTAAAAACCAAGAGACCCAGTACTTC
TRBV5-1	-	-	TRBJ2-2	CASSPNPTGNTGELFF	TGCGCCAGCAGCCCCAACCCGACAGGGAACACCGGGGAGCTGTTTTTT
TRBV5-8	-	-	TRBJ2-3	CASSVGTPTQYF	TGTGCCAGCAGCGTCGGGACTCCTACGCAGTATTTT
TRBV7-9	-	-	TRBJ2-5	CASSQLGDIQETQYF	TGTGCCAGCAGCCAACTCGGGGACATACAAGAGACCCAGTACTTC
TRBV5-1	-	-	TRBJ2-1	CASSLGYRQSLFF	TGCGCCAGCAGCTTGGGATACAGACAGTCTCTGTTCTTC
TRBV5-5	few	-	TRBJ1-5	CASSLDRGQPQHF	TGTGCCAGCAGCTTGGATAGGGGTCAGCCCCAGCATTTT
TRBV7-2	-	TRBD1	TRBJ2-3	CASKTGGLDTQYF	TGTGCCAGTAAGACAGGGGGCTTGGATACGCAGTATTTT
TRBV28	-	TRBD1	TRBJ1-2	CASSSPGTGSYYGYTF	TGTGCCAGCAGTTCTCCGGGGACAGGGAGCTACTATGGCTACACCTTC
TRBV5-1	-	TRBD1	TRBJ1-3	CASSPGTARNTIYF	TGCGCCAGCAGCCCCGGGACAGCGAGAAACACCATATATTTT
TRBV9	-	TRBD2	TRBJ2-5	CASSTSRGTQYF	TGTGCCAGCTCGACTAGCCGTGGGACCCAGTACTTC
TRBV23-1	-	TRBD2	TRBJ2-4	CARPRGVRAKNIQYF	TGCGCCAGGCCTCGGGGGGTCCGGGCCAAAAACATTCAGTACTTC
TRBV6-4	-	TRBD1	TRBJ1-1	CASSDFDRVTSSDTEAFF	TGTGCCAGCAGTGATTTTGACAGGGTAACTAGTAGTGACACTGAAGCTTTCTTT
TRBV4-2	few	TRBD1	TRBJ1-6	CASSQRTGSNSPLHF	TGTGCCAGCAGCCAAAGGACAGGCTCTAATTCACCCCTCCACTTT
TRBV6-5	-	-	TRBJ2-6	CASSHSSGANVLTF	TGTGCCAGCAGCCACAGCTCTGGGGCCAACGTCCTGACTTTC
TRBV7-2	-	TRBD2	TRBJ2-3	CASSLGLAGGIDTQYF	TGTGCCAGCAGCTTAGGGCTAGCGGGGGGGATAGATACGCAGTATTTT
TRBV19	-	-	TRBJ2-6	CASSILQSGANVLTF	TGTGCCAGTAGTATTTTACAGTCCGGGGCCAACGTCCTGACTTTC
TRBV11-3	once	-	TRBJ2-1	CASSGTGVEQFF	TGTGCCAGCAGCGGAACCGGGGTCGAGCAGTTCTTC
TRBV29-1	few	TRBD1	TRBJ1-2	CSVGGTGNYGYTF	TGCAGCGTTGGCGGGACAGGGAACTATGGCTACACCTTC
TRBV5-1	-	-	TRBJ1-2	CASSLYGQTLGSYTF	TGCGCCAGCAGCTTGTACGGACAGACCCTTGGGAGCTACACCTTC
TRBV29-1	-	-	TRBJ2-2	CSATGGGTGRTGELFF	TGCAGCGCAACGGGGGGTGGGACAGGCCGCACCGGGGAGCTGTTTTTT
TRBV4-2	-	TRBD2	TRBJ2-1	CASSQHRGGGDEQFF	TGTGCCAGCAGCCAACATCGCGGGGGGGGAGATGAGCAGTTCTTC
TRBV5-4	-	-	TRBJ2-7	CASSRRETYEQYF	TGTGCCAGCAGCCGCAGGGAAACGTACGAGCAGTACTTC
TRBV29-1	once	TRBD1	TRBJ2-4	CSVEADRNIQYF	TGCAGCGTTGAAGCGGACAGGAACATTCAGTACTTC
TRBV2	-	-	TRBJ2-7	CASRATGQRQRGTYEQYF	TGTGCCAGCAGAGCGACAGGCCAGAGACAGAGGGGTACCTACGAGCAGTACTTC
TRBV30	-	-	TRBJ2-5	CAWSVGAAGGTQYF	TGTGCCTGGAGTGTAGGAGCGGCCGGGGGGACCCAGTACTTC
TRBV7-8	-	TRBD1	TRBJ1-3	CASSPDRAARNTTYF	TGTGCCAGCAGCCCGGACAGGGCTGCTAGAAACACCACATATTTT
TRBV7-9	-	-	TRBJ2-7	CASSSFSYEQYF	TGTGCCAGCAGCTCCTTCTCCTACGAGCAGTACTTC
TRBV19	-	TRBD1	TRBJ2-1	CASKGQGHNEQFF	TGTGCCAGCAAGGGACAGGGGCACAATGAGCAGTTCTTC
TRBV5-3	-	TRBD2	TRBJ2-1	CARSRGLAGRSWQFF	TGTGCCAGAAGCCGTGGACTAGCGGGGAGGTCGTGGCAGTTCTTC
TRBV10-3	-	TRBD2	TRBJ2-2	CAIRRTSGNTGELFF	TGTGCCATCAGACGGACTAGCGGGAACACCGGGGAGCTGTTTTTT
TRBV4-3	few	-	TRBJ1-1	CASSQEPGLSTEAFF	TGCGCCAGCAGCCAAGAGCCGGGGTTGAGCACTGAAGCTTTCTTT
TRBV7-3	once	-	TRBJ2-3	CASSSVGATDTQYF	TGTGCCAGCAGCTCAGTGGGGGCTACAGATACGCAGTATTTT
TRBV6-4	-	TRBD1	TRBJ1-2	CASSPGQASYGYTF	TGTGCCAGTAGCCCGGGACAGGCCTCCTATGGCTACACCTTC
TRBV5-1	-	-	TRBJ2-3	CASSLLGADTQYF	TGCGCCAGCAGCTTGTTGGGAGCAGATACGCAGTATTTT
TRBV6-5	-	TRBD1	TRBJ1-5	CASSRDRDPNQPQHF	TGTGCCAGCAGTCGCGACAGGGATCCCAATCAGCCCCAGCATTTT